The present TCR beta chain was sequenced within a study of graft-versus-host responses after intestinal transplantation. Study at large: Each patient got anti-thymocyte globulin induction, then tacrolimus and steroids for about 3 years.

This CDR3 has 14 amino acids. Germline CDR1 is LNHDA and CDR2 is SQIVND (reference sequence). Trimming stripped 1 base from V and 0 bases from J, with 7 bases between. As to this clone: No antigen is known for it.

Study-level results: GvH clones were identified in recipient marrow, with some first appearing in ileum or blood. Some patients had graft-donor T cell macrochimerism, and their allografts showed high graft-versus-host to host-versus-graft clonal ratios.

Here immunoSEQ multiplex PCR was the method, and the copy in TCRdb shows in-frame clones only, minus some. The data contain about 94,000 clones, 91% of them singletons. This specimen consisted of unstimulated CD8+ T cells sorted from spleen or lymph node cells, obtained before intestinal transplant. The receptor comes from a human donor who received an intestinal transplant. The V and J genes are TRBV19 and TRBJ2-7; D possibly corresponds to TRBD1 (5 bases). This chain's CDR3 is CASSIVQGSYEQYF. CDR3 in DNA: TGTGCCAGTAGTATAGTGCAGGGCTCCTACGAGCAGTACTTC.